This TCR beta chain is drawn from a study of blood T cells in healthy people across ages. This clonotype was seen only a few times. A second roughly 7 to 12 cycle PCR used barcoded and J-beta primers. MiXCR was run by TCRdb on the 5' RACE reads, yielding one entry per CDR3 protein. The table has around 1,600,000 distinct CDR3 sequences, 40% to 45% seen once. Germline CDR1 SGHTA, CDR2 FQGNSA. The CDR3 length is 13 residues. The chain carries TRBV7-2 and TRBJ2-5; D is unclear. The J call may be in error: the DNA end matches TRBJ2-1 better. Sequencing was carried out using blood. This TCR was sampled from a woman between 18 and 29 years old in good health. The CDR3 here is CASSLNRQETQFF. The DNA of the CDR3 is TGTGCCAGCAGCTTGAACAGACAAGAGACCCAGTTCTTC.